The clone carrying this T cell receptor beta chain is labeled as medium-sized. Runs used v3.0 of the immunoSEQ assay and were done at survey level. The table came from immunoSEQ multiplex PCR; TCRdb's copy has only in-frame clones and leaves some out. Of over 15,000 clones in the sample, 80% were seen once. The data are from a study of long-term antiretroviral therapy in people with HIV. The length of the CDR3 is 14 residues. The genes are TRBV21-1 and TRBJ2-7. TRBV21-1 constitutes a pseudogene. This clonotype was obtained from a man aged 18 to 29 with HIV. This specimen was unsorted PBMCs, taken 0.1 years before starting antiretroviral therapy. Here the CDR3 DNA reads TGTGCCAGCAGCAAAGTTGGCTGGGACTACGAGCAGTACTTC. Its protein product is CASSKVGWDYEQYF.